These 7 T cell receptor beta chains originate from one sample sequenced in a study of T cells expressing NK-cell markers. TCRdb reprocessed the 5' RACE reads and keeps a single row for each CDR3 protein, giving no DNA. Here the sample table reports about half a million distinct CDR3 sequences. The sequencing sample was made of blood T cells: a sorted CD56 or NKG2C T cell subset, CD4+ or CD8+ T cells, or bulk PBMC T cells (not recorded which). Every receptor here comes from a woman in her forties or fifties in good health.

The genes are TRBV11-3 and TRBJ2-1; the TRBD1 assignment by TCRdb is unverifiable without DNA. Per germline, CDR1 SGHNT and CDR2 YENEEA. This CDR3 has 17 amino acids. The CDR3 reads CASSLGATGKGYNEQFF.

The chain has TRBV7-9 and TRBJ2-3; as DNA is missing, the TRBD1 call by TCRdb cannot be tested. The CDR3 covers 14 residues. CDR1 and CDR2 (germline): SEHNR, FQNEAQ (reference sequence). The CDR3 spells CASSPGTATDTQYF.

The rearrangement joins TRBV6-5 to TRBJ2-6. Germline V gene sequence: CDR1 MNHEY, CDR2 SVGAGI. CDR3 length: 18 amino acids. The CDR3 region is CASRRPIGTDPGANVLTF.

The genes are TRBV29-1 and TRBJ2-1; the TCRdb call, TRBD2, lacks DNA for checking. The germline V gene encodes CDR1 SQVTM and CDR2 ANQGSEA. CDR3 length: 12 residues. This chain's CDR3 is CSALSGLEPLFF.

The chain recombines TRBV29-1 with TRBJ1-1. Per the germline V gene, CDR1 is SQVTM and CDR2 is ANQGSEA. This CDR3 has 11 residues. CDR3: CSVARDREAFF.

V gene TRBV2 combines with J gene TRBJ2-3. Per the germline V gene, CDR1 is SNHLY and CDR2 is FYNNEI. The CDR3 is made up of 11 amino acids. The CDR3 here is CASRGADTQYF.

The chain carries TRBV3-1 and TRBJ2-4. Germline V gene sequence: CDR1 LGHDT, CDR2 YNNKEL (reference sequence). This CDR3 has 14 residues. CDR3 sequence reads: CASSQDPLELIQYF.